These 10 T cell receptor beta chains share one sample of origin, sequenced in a study of OX40 agonist ivuxolimab in advanced cancers. The method was immunoSEQ multiplex PCR; TCRdb's version includes in-frame clones alone and lacks a portion of them. The table has several thousand clones, approximately 94% seen once; the top ten hold approximately 10%. The material was CD4+ or CD8+ T cells sorted from blood, obtained in a trial of the OX40 agonist ivuxolimab. These receptors were taken from an adult with an advanced solid tumor such as melanoma, head and neck, liver or kidney cancer.

V is TRBV6-5 and J is TRBJ2-5, with D unclear. Germline V gene data show CDR1 as MNHEY and CDR2 as SVGAGI. Deletions cut 0 bases from V and 3 bases from J, with 11 bases between. The CDR3 is made up of 15 amino acids. The CDR3 DNA sequence: TGTGCCAGCAGTTACTCATGGGCCCACGAAGAGACCCAGTACTTC. Residues: CASSYSWAHEETQYF.

The gene calls are TRBV5-1 and TRBJ1-5, with no clear D. Germline V CDR1 and CDR2: SGHRS, YFSETQ. Deletions cut 0 bases from V and 1 base from J, with 2 bases between. The CDR3 is 13 residues long. DNA of the CDR3: TGCGCCAGCAGCTTGGAAAGCAATCAGCCCCAGCATTTT. This gives the protein CASSLESNQPQHF.

In this sample, this clone turned up once. The J gene is TRBJ2-1, the V gene TRBV7-3, with 8 bases aligning to TRBD2. The V and J ends lost 2 bases and 4 bases, in that order; junction bases with no gene match: 4. Germline V lookup: CDR1 SGHTA, CDR2 FQGTGA. The CDR3 sequence is 15 residues long. CDR3 nucleotide sequence: TGTGCCAGCAGCTTATGGCCGGGAGGGTACAATGAGCAGTTCTTC. Its protein is CASSLWPGGYNEQFF.

This sequence joins TRBV19 and TRBJ1-2; no clear D. This CDR3 spans 15 amino acids. V was trimmed by 1 base and J by 3 bases, leaving 12 bases between them. The germline CDR1 and CDR2 sequences are LNHDA and SQIVND (reference sequence). CDR3 loop: CASSIGGSADYGYTF. The CDR3 bases are TGTGCCAGTAGTATAGGAGGGTCGGCGGACTATGGCTACACCTTC.

Details on this clone: At one end the junction does not follow the germline gene, possibly because of a read error. This sequence joins TRBV10-2 and TRBJ1-1, with 8 bases aligning to TRBD1. This CDR3 is built from 14 residues. Germline V lookup: CDR1 WSHSY, CDR2 SAAADI. CDR3 in amino acids: CASSLPGQDLETFF. The CDR3 nucleotides read TGCGCCAGCAGTCTACCGGGACAGGACCTTGAAACTTTCTTT.

J is TRBJ2-5 and V is TRBV30, with 7 bases identical to TRBD1. Per germline, CDR1 GTSNPN and CDR2 SVGIG (reference sequence). With 3 bases clipped from V and 5 bases from J, the junction kept 3 bases outside the gene matches. The CDR3 length is 12 residues. The CDR3 region has the DNA TGTGCCTGGAGGACAGGGATGGAGACCCAGTACTTC. It specifies CAWRTGMETQYF. The entire variable domain, with the rest obtained from reference TRBV30 and TRBJ2-5, is as follows: SQTIHQWPATLVQPVGSPLSLECTVEGTSNPNLYWYRQAAGRGLQLLFYSVGIGQISSEVPQNLSASRPQDRQFILSSKKLLLSDSGFYLCAWRTGMETQYFGPGTRLLVL.

The chain has TRBV6-1 and TRBJ2-7, with 8 bases matching TRBD1. CDR1 is MNHNS and CDR2 is SASEGT in the germline V gene. Germline trimming cut 6 bases from V and 0 bases from J; bases unmatched to any gene: 4. This CDR3 has 14 residues. The CDR3 nucleotides are TGTGCCAGCAGGGACAGGGAGAGCTCCTACGAGCAGTACTTC. Its translation is CASRDRESSYEQYF.

The chain recombines TRBV5-1 with TRBJ2-7; 10 nucleotides line up with TRBD2. This CDR3 comprises 15 residues. Trimming removed 0 bases from V and 1 base from J; junction bases left unmatched: 1. CDR1 SGHRS and CDR2 YFSETQ come from the germline V gene. The CDR3 sequence: CASSLGTSGSYEQYF. Here the CDR3 DNA reads TGCGCCAGCAGCTTGGGGACTAGCGGATCCTACGAGCAGTACTTC.

The chain couples TRBV9 to TRBJ2-1; 7 positions agree with TRBD2. The germline gives CDR1 SGDLS, CDR2 YYNGEE. The CDR3 is 16 residues long. V was pared by 0 bases and J by 4 bases, with 7 bases of the junction left unmatched. The CDR3 loop is CASSVAGGRGYNEQFF. CDR3 coding DNA: TGTGCCAGCAGCGTAGCTGGCGGGAGAGGTTACAATGAGCAGTTCTTC. The full variable domain, with the rest looked up from reference TRBV9 and TRBJ2-1, is DSGVTQTPKHLITATGQRVTLRCSPRSGDLSVYWYQQSLDQGLQFLIQYYNGEERAKGNILERFSAQQFPDLHSELNLSSLELGDSALYFCASSVAGGRGYNEQFFGPGTRLTVL.

The chain couples TRBV28 to TRBJ1-2, with D unclear. V was cut by 2 bases and J by 5 bases, with 6 bases left in between. CDR3 size: 12 residues. CDR1 and CDR2 (germline): MDHEN, SYDVKM. DNA for the CDR3: TGTGCCAGCAGTTTACTCGGGTATGGCTACACCTTC. As protein: CASSLLGYGYTF.